These 27 T cell receptor beta chains originate from one sample sequenced in a study of identical twins. Each CDR3 protein is one row after TCRdb ran MiXCR on the 5' RACE reads. In the table there are about 720,000 distinct CDR3 sequences, over 15% of which are singletons. These data also formed part of another study, on T cells expressing NK-cell markers.

Sequencing input: PBMCs. The receptors originated from a woman aged 18-29 years in good health.

This clonotype appeared a few times. The chain links TRBV3-1 to TRBJ2-5; D possibly corresponds to TRBD2 (5 bases). The V and J ends lost 0 bases and 1 base respectively, with 9 bases between them. This CDR3 region has 15 residues. Germline V CDR1 and CDR2: LGHDT, YNNKEL (reference sequence). The CDR3 DNA follows: TGTGCCAGCAGCCAAGAAAGCGGATTCCAAGAGACCCAGTACTTC. Translating it yields CASSQESGFQETQYF.

The rearrangement links TRBV29-1 to TRBJ2-5, with D maybe TRBD2 (6 bases). CDR1 and CDR2 (germline): SQVTM, ANQGSEA. V was shortened by 5 bases and J by 4 bases, with 11 bases between the two germline ends. The CDR3 is 12 amino acids. The CDR3, as DNA: TGCAGCGTTACGGAGGGACGAGAGACCCAGTACTTC. Protein product: CSVTEGRETQYF.

In its sample, this clonotype was seen a few times. This chain uses TRBV18 with TRBJ2-7; 9 bases are a match to TRBD1. The CDR3 is 15 residues long. The trim removed 2 bases at V and 2 bases at J, leaving 4 bases unmatched. CDR1 is KGHSH, CDR2 LQKENI, per germline. The CDR3 DNA reads TGTGCCAGCTCACCAGGGACAGGGAGGACCTACGAGCAGTACTTC. It translates to CASSPGTGRTYEQYF.

This clonotype has more than one count but fewer than ten. This chain uses TRBV6-5 with TRBJ1-6; possibly TRBD1 for D (6 bases). V lost 1 base and J 6 bases, leaving 10 bases between the germline ends. CDR3 length: 15 amino acids. The V gene's germline CDR1 is MNHEY and CDR2 SVGAGI. This CDR3 reads CASSYFGQPNSPLHF. The CDR3 DNA is TGTGCCAGCAGTTACTTTGGACAGCCTAATTCACCCCTCCACTTT.

This clonotype was detected a few times. The chain combines TRBV6-2 or TRBV6-3 with TRBJ1-5; D gene uncertain. The germline gives CDR1 MNHEY, CDR2 SVGEGT. This CDR3 is built from 15 residues. V shed 6 bases and J shed 3 bases, with 15 bases lying between them. This chain's CDR3 is CASSPVLNYNQPQHF. The CDR3 DNA is TGTGCCAGCAGCCCAGTTCTCAATTACAATCAGCCCCAGCATTTT.

The CDR3 DNA sequence: TGCAGTGCTAGAGGTCTACCCGAGGGGGCACTCAGTTTTTTGATAGATACGCAGTATTTT. As protein: CSARGLPEGALSFLIDTQYF. The chain joins TRBV20-1 to TRBJ2-3; 7 bases are shared with TRBD1. The J segment lost 5 bases and the V segment lost 1 base, leaving 24 bases of the junction unmatched. CDR3 length: 20 amino acids. The germline V gene encodes CDR1 DFQATT and CDR2 SNEGSKA (reference sequence).

This clonotype appeared a few times. The CDR3 sequence: CASSPNYRGYNYGYTF. The CDR3 DNA is TGTGCCAGCAGCCCCAACTACAGGGGGTATAACTATGGCTACACCTTC. The chain uses TRBV9 and TRBJ1-2; the match to TRBD1 covers 8 bases. The CDR3 contains 16 residues. Trimming removed 4 bases from V and 1 base from J; junction bases left unmatched: 9. CDR1 and CDR2 (germline): SGDLS, YYNGEE.

In its sample, this clonotype was seen a few times. The V call is TRBV7-9, the J call TRBJ2-7, with D uncertain. The length of the CDR3 is 12 residues. V gave up 2 bases and J gave up 5 bases, with 7 bases separating them. Germline V gene sequence: CDR1 SEHNR, CDR2 FQNEAQ (reference sequence). CDR3 bases: TGTGCCAGCAGCTTATTATCCCACGAGCAGTACTTC. Translation: CASSLLSHEQYF.

At least ten counts were recorded for this clonotype. The chain joins TRBV12-3 or TRBV12-4 to TRBJ2-7; D gene uncertain. V shed 2 bases and J shed 4 bases, with 9 bases lying between them. The CDR3 sequence is 13 residues long. CDR3 loop: CASSLRRGYEQYF. Written as DNA, the CDR3 is TGTGCCAGCAGTTTAAGAAGAGGATACGAGCAGTACTTC.

V usage is TRBV7-9 and J usage is TRBJ2-7; D ambiguous. Per germline, CDR1 SEHNR and CDR2 FQNEAQ (reference sequence). The CDR3 runs to 12 residues. V was cut by 3 bases and J by 3 bases, with 6 bases left in between. CDR3 protein: CASSLKNYEQYF. Here the CDR3 DNA reads TGTGCCAGCAGCTTGAAAAACTACGAGCAGTACTTC.

The genes are TRBV29-1 and TRBJ2-3; 10 positions match TRBD2. Germline loops: CDR1 SQVTM, CDR2 ANQGSEA. Germline trimming cut 2 bases from V and 5 bases from J; bases unmatched to any gene: 7. This CDR3 contains 15 residues. DNA for the CDR3: TGCAGCGTTGAATCTAGCGGGGGCCGGGAAGATACGCAGTATTTT. Protein product: CSVESSGGREDTQYF.

This clonotype was picked up a small number of times. J is TRBJ2-1 and V is TRBV14; no reliable D call. The germline gives CDR1 SGHDN, CDR2 FVKESK. This CDR3 has 12 amino acids. V lost 4 bases, J lost 5 bases, and 6 bases lay in between. The CDR3 loop is CASSRHDNEQFF. For the CDR3, the DNA is TGTGCCAGCAGCCGCCACGACAATGAGCAGTTCTTC.

This clonotype was counted many times. The chain couples TRBV5-1 to TRBJ2-2; 7 bases are a match to TRBD1. The CDR3 runs to 14 residues. Germline CDR1 and CDR2: SGHRS and YFSETQ. Trimming at V came to 6 bases and at J to 2 bases, leaving 4 bases not matched to a gene. In DNA form, the CDR3 reads TGCGCCAGCACCGGACAGGCAAACACCGGGGAGCTGTTTTTT. It specifies CASTGQANTGELFF.

The gene calls are TRBV9 and TRBJ2-3; 7 nucleotides line up with TRBD2. The V and J ends lost 3 bases and 2 bases, in that order; junction bases with no gene match: 9. Germline lookup yields CDR1 SGDLS and CDR2 YYNGEE. This CDR3 comprises 16 residues. The CDR3 is CASSGPRERNTDTQYF. Here the CDR3 DNA reads TGTGCCAGCAGCGGGCCGCGGGAGAGGAACACAGATACGCAGTATTTT.

This clonotype showed up many times. The chain links TRBV9 to TRBJ2-3, with no clear D. Deletions cut 0 bases from V and 10 bases from J, with 12 bases between. Per germline, CDR1 SGDLS and CDR2 YYNGEE. The CDR3 has 13 residues. The CDR3 loop reads CASSVGPDEAQYF. As DNA, the CDR3 is TGTGCCAGCAGCGTAGGACCAGACGAGGCGCAGTATTTT.

The J gene is TRBJ2-2, the V gene TRBV12-3 or TRBV12-4; D remains ambiguous. This CDR3 spans 13 amino acids. Trimming took off 8 bases at V and 3 bases at J, with 10 bases between the two ends. The CDR3 region is CASRRTYTGELFF. In DNA, the CDR3 is TGTGCCAGCCGACGGACCTACACCGGGGAGCTGTTTTTT.

Only a few counts were recorded for this clonotype. The chain has TRBV6-1 and TRBJ2-1; weak D call: TRBD2 (5 bases). V lost 6 bases to trimming and J lost 4 bases, with 16 bases between them. Germline V CDR1 and CDR2: MNHNS, SASEGT. This CDR3 comprises 15 residues. CDR3 amino acids: CASREDIQPYNEQFF. CDR3 sequence (DNA): TGTGCCAGCAGGGAGGATATTCAGCCTTACAATGAGCAGTTCTTC.

J is TRBJ2-3 and V is TRBV11-2, with D possibly matching TRBD2 (7 bases). The CDR3 runs 16 residues. Trimming removed 1 base at V and 7 bases at J, with 18 bases between. Germline CDR1 and CDR2: SGHAT and FQNNGV. CDR3 loop: CASSLVGGQWANTQYF. DNA for the CDR3: TGTGCCAGCAGCTTAGTGGGGGGGCAATGGGCAAATACGCAGTATTTT. Full variable domain (missing parts from reference TRBV11-2 and TRBJ2-3): EAGVAQSPRYKIIEKRQSVAFWCNPISGHATLYWYQQILGQGPKLLIQFQNNGVVDDSQLPKDRFSAERLKGVDSTLKIQPAKLEDSAVYLCASSLVGGQWANTQYFGPGTRLTVL.

This clonotype was seen only a few times. The chain couples TRBV12-3 or TRBV12-4 to TRBJ1-4; 8 positions match TRBD1. The CDR3 is 14 amino acids. Trimming took 1 base from V and 8 from J; bases not matched to a gene: 3. CDR3 protein: CASSLEDRAEKLFF. The CDR3 region has the DNA TGTGCCAGCAGTTTAGAGGACAGGGCAGAAAAACTGTTTTTT.

The chain joins TRBV5-6 to TRBJ2-3, with D perhaps matching TRBD1 or TRBD2 (5 bases each). Germline CDR1 SGHDT, CDR2 YYEEEE. The V gene lost 2 bases and the J gene lost 5 bases, with 9 bases spanning the gap. This CDR3 contains 13 residues. The CDR3 sequence: CASSLRDLDTQYF. The CDR3 DNA reads TGTGCCAGCAGCTTACGGGACCTAGATACGCAGTATTTT.

This chain connects TRBV6-2 or TRBV6-3 to TRBJ2-3; tentatively, D is TRBD1 or TRBD2 (5 bases each). The V gene lost 6 bases and the J gene lost 3 bases, with 13 bases spanning the gap. The germline V gene encodes CDR1 MNHEY and CDR2 SVGEGT. The CDR3 has 14 amino acids. CDR3 sequence (DNA): TGTGCCAGCAGAGCCGGGGCCGGGACAGATACGCAGTATTTT. It specifies CASRAGAGTDTQYF.

The chain recombines TRBV29-1 with TRBJ1-1; D is ambiguous. The CDR3 sequence is 14 residues long. CDR1 is SQVTM and CDR2 is ANQGSEA in the germline V gene. V was clipped by 2 bases and J by 0 bases, with 10 bases between them. CDR3 loop: CSVELKAMNTEAFF. For the CDR3, the DNA is TGCAGCGTTGAACTAAAGGCCATGAACACTGAAGCTTTCTTT.

This chain connects TRBV20-1 to TRBJ2-7; D possibly corresponds to TRBD1 (6 bases). The CDR3 is 12 amino acids. The germline gives CDR1 DFQATT, CDR2 SNEGSKA (reference sequence). Trimming shortened V by 6 bases and J by 2 bases, and 11 bases separated the two germline ends. The CDR3 spells CSARTAPYEQYF. CDR3 in DNA: TGCAGTGCCCGGACAGCGCCCTACGAGCAGTACTTC.

This chain uses TRBV7-9 with TRBJ2-5; the match to TRBD1 covers 11 bases. The V segment lost 7 bases and the J segment 4 bases; nucleotides outside the gene matches: 8. Per the germline V gene, CDR1 is SEHNR and CDR2 is FQNEAQ (reference sequence). The CDR3 totals 15 residues. DNA for the CDR3: TGTGCCAGCAATCCCGGGACAGGGGGAGGAGAGACCCAGTACTTC. It yields the protein CASNPGTGGGETQYF.

This clonotype showed up just a few times. The chain carries TRBV7-3 and TRBJ2-3; 8 nucleotides line up with TRBD2. CDR1 and CDR2 (germline): SGHTA, FQGTGA. Trimming at V came to 1 base and at J to 4 bases, leaving 10 bases not matched to a gene. This CDR3 contains 17 residues. This CDR3 is CASSLNRAAGVADTQYF. The CDR3 DNA reads TGTGCCAGCAGCTTAAACCGTGCAGCGGGGGTGGCAGATACGCAGTATTTT.

The chain has TRBV5-1 and TRBJ1-2; 8 nucleotides line up with TRBD1. The CDR3 loop spans 15 amino acids. The V gene end was trimmed by 0 bases and the J gene end by 2 bases; junction bases not matched to a gene: 3. Germline CDR1 and CDR2: SGHRS and YFSETQ. CDR3 in DNA: TGCGCCAGCAGCTTGGACGGACAGGGAAACTATGGCTACACCTTC. Protein sequence: CASSLDGQGNYGYTF.

The CDR3 protein is CASTKSYNEQFF. In nucleotides, the CDR3 is TGTGCCAGTACTAAGAGCTACAATGAGCAGTTCTTC. The chain carries TRBV6-2 or TRBV6-3 and TRBJ2-1; D gene unclear. The CDR3 spans 12 residues. Germline V gene sequence: CDR1 MNHEY, CDR2 SVGEGT. V lost 9 bases and J 3 bases, leaving 9 bases between the germline ends.